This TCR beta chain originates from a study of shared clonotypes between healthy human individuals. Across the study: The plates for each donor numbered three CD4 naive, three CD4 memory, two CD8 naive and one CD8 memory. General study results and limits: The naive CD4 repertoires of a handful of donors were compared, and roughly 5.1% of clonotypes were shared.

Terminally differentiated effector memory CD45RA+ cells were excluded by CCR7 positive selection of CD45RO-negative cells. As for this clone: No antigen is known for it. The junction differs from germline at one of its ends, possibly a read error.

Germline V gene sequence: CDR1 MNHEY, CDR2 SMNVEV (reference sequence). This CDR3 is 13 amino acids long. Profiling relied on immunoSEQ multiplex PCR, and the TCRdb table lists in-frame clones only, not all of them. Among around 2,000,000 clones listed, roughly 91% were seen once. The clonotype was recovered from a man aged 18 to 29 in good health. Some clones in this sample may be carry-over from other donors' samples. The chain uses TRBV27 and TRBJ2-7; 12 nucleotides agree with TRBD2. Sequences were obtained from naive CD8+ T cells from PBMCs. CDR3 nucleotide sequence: TGTGTCAGCAAACTAGCGGGAGGTTACGAGCAGTACTTC. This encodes CVSKLAGGYEQYF.